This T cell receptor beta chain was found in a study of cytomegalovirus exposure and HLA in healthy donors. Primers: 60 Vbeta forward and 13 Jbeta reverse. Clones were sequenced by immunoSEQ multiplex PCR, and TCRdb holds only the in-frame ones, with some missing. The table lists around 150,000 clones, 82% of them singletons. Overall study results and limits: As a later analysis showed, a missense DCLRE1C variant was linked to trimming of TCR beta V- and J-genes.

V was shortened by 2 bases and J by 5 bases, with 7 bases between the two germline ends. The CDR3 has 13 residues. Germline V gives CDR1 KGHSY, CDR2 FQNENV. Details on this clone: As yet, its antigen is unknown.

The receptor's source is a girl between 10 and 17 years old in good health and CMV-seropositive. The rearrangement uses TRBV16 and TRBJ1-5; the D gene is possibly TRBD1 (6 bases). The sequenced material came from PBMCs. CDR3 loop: CASSQRGYQPQHF. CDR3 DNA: TGTGCCAGCAGCCAAAGGGGGTATCAGCCCCAGCATTTT. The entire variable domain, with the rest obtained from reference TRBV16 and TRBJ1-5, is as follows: GEEVAQTPKHLVRGEGQKAKLYCAPIKGHSYVFWYQQVLKNEFKFLISFQNENVFDETGMPKERFSAKCLPNSPCSLEIQATKLEDSAVYFCASSQRGYQPQHFGDGTRLSIL.